The clone carrying this T cell receptor (beta chain) was seen a few times. Its antigen is undetermined. The data originate from a study of T-cell reconstitution after alpha-beta-depleted transplantation in children. Unique molecular identifiers were built into the TCRbeta library. A single record per CDR3 protein comes from TCRdb applying MiXCR to the PCR reads. The sample records under 400,000 distinct CDR3 sequences, approximately 23% being singletons. The CDR3 length is 14 residues. The V and J ends lost 4 bases and 8 bases respectively, with 14 bases between them. Looked up from germline, CDR1 is MNHEY and CDR2 is SMNVEV (reference sequence). General study findings and limits: Among T cells one year after transplant, newly produced cells accounted for most counts and diversity.

The clonotype originates from a male patient between 10 and 17 years old who had a stem cell transplant for acute lymphoblastic leukemia, so the T cells may come from the graft donor. The sample in question was PBMCs, mostly from graft donor cells, obtained 180 days after TCRalphabeta/CD19-depleted stem cell transplant. This chain links TRBV27 with TRBJ1-4; no clear D gene. CDR3 amino acids: CASSSRPLNEKLFF. DNA of the CDR3: TGTGCCAGCAGTTCAAGGCCTTTAAACGAAAAACTGTTTTTT.